Following are 3 T cell receptor beta chains from one sample sequenced in a study of technical replicates of blood from a few donors. Clones were sequenced by immunoSEQ multiplex PCR, and TCRdb holds only the in-frame ones, with some missing. The data contain 80,000 to 95,000 clones, 85% to 95% of them singletons. The sequencing sample was made of T cells isolated from PBMCs. The receptor source for this set is a human donor in good health.

The rearrangement uses TRBV2 and TRBJ2-7; D remains unclear. There are 14 residues in the CDR3. V dropped 2 bases and J dropped 2 bases, with 10 bases sitting between them. Germline-derived CDR1 and CDR2 are SNHLY and FYNNEI. CDR3 region: CASSESTNPYEQYF. The CDR3 DNA sequence: TGTGCCAGCAGTGAAAGCACGAACCCCTACGAGCAGTACTTC. Looking up the rest from reference TRBV2 and TRBJ2-7 gives the full variable domain: EPEVTQTPSHQVTQMGQEVILRCVPISNHLYFYWYRQILGQKVEFLVSFYNNEISEKSEIFDDQFSVERPDGSNFTLKIRSTKLEDSAMYFCASSESTNPYEQYFGPGTRLTVT.

The rearrangement links TRBV29-1 to TRBJ1-1; D gene unclear. This CDR3 comprises 12 residues. CDR1 and CDR2 from the germline V gene are SQVTM and ANQGSEA. V lost 3 bases and J 5 bases, leaving 10 bases between the germline ends. The CDR3, as DNA: TGCAGCGTTGAGAAAGGAGAAACTGAAGCTTTCTTT. Translated, it gives CSVEKGETEAFF. Full variable domain (missing parts from reference TRBV29-1 and TRBJ1-1): SAVISQKPSRDICQRGTSLTIQCQVDSQVTMMFWYRQQPGQSLTLIATANQGSEATYESGFVIDKFPISRPNLTFSTLTVSNMSPEDSSIYLCSVEKGETEAFFGQGTRLTVV.

CDR3 DNA sequence: TGTGCCAGCACCTACAGGGGTTCCTACGAGCAGTACTTC. This translates into CASTYRGSYEQYF. The chain carries TRBV5-6 and TRBJ2-7; 7 positions agree with TRBD1. Germline assignment: CDR1 SGHDT and CDR2 YYEEEE. The CDR3 extends over 13 amino acids. J was trimmed by 1 base and V by 6 bases; bases with no gene match: 4.